Listed below are T cell receptor beta chains from one sample, sequenced in a study of sequential checkpoint blockade in melanoma. Only in-frame clones appear in the TCRdb table, and some are missing; sequencing was by immunoSEQ multiplex PCR. The sample has some 30,000 clones; 85% to 90% are singletons. Sequencing used CD8+ T cells sorted from blood (inferred from file names), obtained from a patient given nivolumab and ipilimumab in sequence. These receptors were obtained from a human donor with melanoma. The CDR3 runs from the conserved cysteine through the conserved F or W. D genes are given only for firm matches. Expanded clones get a size class; other rows say once, few or many, or leave the size out.

DNA: TGTGCCACCAGCTGGTCGGGGTACACCGGGGAGCTGTTTTTT
CDR3: CATSWSGYTGELFF
J: TRBJ2-2
size: -
V: TRBV15
D: -

DNA: TGTGCCAGCAGCTTAGGGGTCGGAGTCAATCAGCCCCAGCATTTT
CDR3: CASSLGVGVNQPQHF
J: TRBJ1-5
size: once
V: TRBV13
D: -

DNA: TGTGCCAGTTCAGTGGCCTTGAACGGCAATCAGCCCCAGCATTTT
CDR3: CASSVALNGNQPQHF
J: TRBJ1-5
size: -
V: TRBV19
D: -

DNA: TGTGCCAGCAGCTTGGCCGCCGGGACAGGGAACTATGGCTACACCTTC
CDR3: CASSLAAGTGNYGYTF
J: TRBJ1-2
size: once
V: TRBV7-9
D: TRBD1

DNA: TGTGCCAGCGGACGAACAGGGGGAGGTGAAAAACTGTTTTTT
CDR3: CASGRTGGGEKLFF
J: TRBJ1-4
size: -
V: TRBV6-5
D: TRBD1

DNA: TGTGCCAGCAGCTTAAATGAGGGCAGACCCTGGGGCGGGGAGCTGTTTTTT
CDR3: CASSLNEGRPWGGELFF
J: TRBJ2-2
size: -
V: TRBV7-8
D: -

DNA: TGTGCCAGCAGCGCGAGACAGGGGGTTGGGGAGACCCAGTACTTC
CDR3: CASSARQGVGETQYF
J: TRBJ2-5
size: -
V: TRBV11-2
D: TRBD1

DNA: TGTGCCAGCCGTCTGGGCCCCGAGCAGTACTTC
CDR3: CASRLGPEQYF
J: TRBJ2-7
size: -
V: TRBV13
D: -

DNA: TGTGCCAGTAGTATACGGCAGGGACTCGGCTATGGCTACACCTTC
CDR3: CASSIRQGLGYGYTF
J: TRBJ1-2
size: -
V: TRBV19
D: -

DNA: TGTGCCAGCAGTTATGGGCTAGCGAGCCACGAGCAGTACTTC
CDR3: CASSYGLASHEQYF
J: TRBJ2-7
size: -
V: TRBV6-5
D: -

DNA: TGTGCCAGCAGCTTAGCAGGGGGAAGCAATCAGCCCCAGCATTTT
CDR3: CASSLAGGSNQPQHF
J: TRBJ1-5
size: -
V: TRBV11-2
D: TRBD1

DNA: TGTGCCAGCAGGCGCGGGGGACAGAACACTGAAGCTTTCTTT
CDR3: CASRRGGQNTEAFF
J: TRBJ1-1
size: once
V: TRBV27
D: -

DNA: TGCAGCGTTAGAAGGGGGAGAACTGAAGCTTTCTTT
CDR3: CSVRRGRTEAFF
J: TRBJ1-1
size: -
V: TRBV29-1
D: -

DNA: TGTGCCAGCAGATCGACAGGGGGATTCACTGAAGCTTTCTTT
CDR3: CASRSTGGFTEAFF
J: TRBJ1-1
size: -
V: TRBV27
D: TRBD1